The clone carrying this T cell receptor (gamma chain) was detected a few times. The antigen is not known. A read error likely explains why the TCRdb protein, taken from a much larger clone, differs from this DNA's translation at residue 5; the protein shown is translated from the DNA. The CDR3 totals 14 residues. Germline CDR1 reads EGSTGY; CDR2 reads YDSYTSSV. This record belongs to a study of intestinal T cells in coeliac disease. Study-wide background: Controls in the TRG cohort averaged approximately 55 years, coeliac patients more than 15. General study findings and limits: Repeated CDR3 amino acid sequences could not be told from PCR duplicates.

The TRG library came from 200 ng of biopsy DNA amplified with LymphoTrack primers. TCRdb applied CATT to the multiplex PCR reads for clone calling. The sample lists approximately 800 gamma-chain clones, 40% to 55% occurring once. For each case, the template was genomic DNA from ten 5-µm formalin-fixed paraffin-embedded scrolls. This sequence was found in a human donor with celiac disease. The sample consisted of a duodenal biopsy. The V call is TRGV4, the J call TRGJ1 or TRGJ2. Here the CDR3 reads CATWGGDLGYKKLF. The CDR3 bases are TGTGCCACCTGGGGTGGGGATCTGGGCTATAAGAAACTCTTT.